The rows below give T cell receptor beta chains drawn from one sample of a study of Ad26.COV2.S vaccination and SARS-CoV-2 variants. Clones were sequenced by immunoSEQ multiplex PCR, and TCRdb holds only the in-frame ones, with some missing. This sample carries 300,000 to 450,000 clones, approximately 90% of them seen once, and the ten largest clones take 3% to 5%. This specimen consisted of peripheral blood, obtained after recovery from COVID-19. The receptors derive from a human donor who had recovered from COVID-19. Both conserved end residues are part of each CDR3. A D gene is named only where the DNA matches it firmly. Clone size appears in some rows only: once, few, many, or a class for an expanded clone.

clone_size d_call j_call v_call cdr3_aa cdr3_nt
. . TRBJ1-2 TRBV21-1 CASSNRPWGENGYTF TGTGCCAGCAGCAATCGGCCCTGGGGAGAGAATGGCTACACCTTC
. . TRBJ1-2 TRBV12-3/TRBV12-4 CASSLAGRNGYTF TGTGCCAGCAGTTTGGCGGGGCGGAATGGCTACACCTTC
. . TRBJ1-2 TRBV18 CASSPVDGGPNYGYTF TGTGCCAGCTCACCAGTCGACGGGGGACCTAACTATGGCTACACCTTC
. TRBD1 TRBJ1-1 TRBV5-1 CASRRQGIMNTEAFF TGCGCCAGCCGGAGACAGGGGATCATGAACACTGAAGCTTTCTTT
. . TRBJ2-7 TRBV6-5 CASSWRDGGKGEQYF TGTGCCAGCAGTTGGAGGGACGGAGGAAAGGGCGAGCAGTACTTC
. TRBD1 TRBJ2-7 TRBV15 CATSSPGTGRYEQYF TGTGCCACCAGCAGTCCCGGGACAGGGCGGTACGAGCAGTACTTC
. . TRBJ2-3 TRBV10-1 CASSESNGGPTDTQYF TGCGCCAGCAGTGAGTCGAATGGGGGCCCCACAGATACGCAGTATTTT
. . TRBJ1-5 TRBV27 CASSLRTANQPQHF TGTGCCAGCAGTTTAAGGACAGCCAATCAGCCCCAGCATTTT
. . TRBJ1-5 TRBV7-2 CASSLVGSNQPQHF TGTGCCAGCAGCTTAGTAGGCAGCAATCAGCCCCAGCATTTT
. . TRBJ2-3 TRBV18 CASSPPGTDTQYF TGTGCCAGCTCACCACCAGGGACAGATACGCAGTATTTT
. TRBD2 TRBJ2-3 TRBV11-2 CASSLDGAGGFYTQYF TGTGCCAGCAGCTTAGATGGGGCGGGGGGCTTCTATACGCAGTATTTT
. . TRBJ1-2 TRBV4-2 CASSQDGAGYTF TGTGCCAGCAGCCAAGACGGAGCCGGCTACACCTTC
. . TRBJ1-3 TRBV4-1 CASSPRDRATSGNTIYF TGCGCCAGCAGCCCGAGGGACCGGGCAACCTCTGGAAACACCATATATTTT
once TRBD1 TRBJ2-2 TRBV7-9 CASSSSGQGLRSGELFF TGTGCCAGCAGCTCCTCAGGACAGGGTTTACGGAGCGGGGAGCTGTTTTTT
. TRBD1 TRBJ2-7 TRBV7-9 CASSLDGQGGSYEQYF TGTGCCAGCAGCTTAGATGGACAGGGAGGTTCCTACGAGCAGTACTTC
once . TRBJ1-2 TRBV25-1 CASSEYGKGYGYTF TGTGCCAGCAGTGAATACGGGAAGGGCTATGGCTACACCTTC
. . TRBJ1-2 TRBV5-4 CASSWTVFADYGYTF TGTGCCAGCAGCTGGACAGTATTTGCCGACTATGGCTACACCTTC
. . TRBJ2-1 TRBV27 CASSRDFSSYNEQFF TGTGCCAGCAGCCGGGATTTTAGCTCCTACAATGAGCAGTTCTTC
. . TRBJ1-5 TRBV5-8 CASSLQNRAYSNQPQHF TGTGCCAGCAGCTTGCAAAACAGGGCGTATAGCAATCAGCCCCAGCATTTT
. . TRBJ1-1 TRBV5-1 CASSLVAANTEAFF TGCGCCAGCAGCTTGGTAGCAGCAAACACTGAAGCTTTCTTT
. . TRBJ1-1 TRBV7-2 CASSLWPERTEAFF TGTGCCAGCAGCTTATGGCCTGAACGCACTGAAGCTTTCTTT
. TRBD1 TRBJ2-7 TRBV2 CASSGQGIYEQYF TGTGCCAGCAGTGGACAGGGGATCTACGAGCAGTACTTC
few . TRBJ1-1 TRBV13 CASSGQLNTEAFF TGTGCCAGCAGCGGGCAGTTGAACACTGAAGCTTTCTTT
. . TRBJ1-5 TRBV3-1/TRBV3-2 CASSQGSGNDQPQHF TGTGCCAGCAGCCAAGGGTCAGGTAACGATCAGCCCCAGCATTTT
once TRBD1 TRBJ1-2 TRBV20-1 CSASPFGQGAQLNYGYTF TGCAGTGCTAGTCCATTTGGGCAGGGGGCTCAACTTAACTATGGCTACACCTTC
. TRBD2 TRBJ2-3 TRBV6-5 CASSRLAGGDTQYF TGTGCCAGCAGTCGACTAGCGGGGGGGGATACGCAGTATTTT
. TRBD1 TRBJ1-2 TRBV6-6 CASNTGQLNYGYTF TGTGCCAGCAATACGGGACAGCTTAACTATGGCTACACCTTC
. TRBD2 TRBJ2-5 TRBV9 CASSSTHYGGTQETQYF TGTGCCAGCAGCAGCACCCATTACGGGGGGACCCAAGAGACCCAGTACTTC
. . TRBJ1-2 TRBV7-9 CASSQVGVNYGYTF TGTGCCAGCAGCCAGGTGGGGGTTAACTATGGCTACACCTTC